The clone carrying this T cell receptor beta chain was counted many times. The antigen is undetermined. Trimming removed 5 bases from V and 9 bases from J, with 23 bases in between. CDR1 is SGHAT, CDR2 FQNNGV, per germline. The CDR3 runs 17 residues. RNA transcripts yielded amplified TCR beta CDR3 regions. With the HTBI primer set, the TCR CDR3 went through a first round of RT-PCR. One entry per CDR3 protein, called by TCRdb with MiXCR from the multiplex PCR reads. Here the sample spans about 570,000 distinct CDR3 sequences, around 42% being singletons. The data originate from a study of T cells in Graves' hyperthyroidism and ophthalmopathy. The study's findings and limits: Blood held most thyroid clonotypes expanded above 0.001 frequency. In validation, the model predicted ophthalmopathy. These predictions came a median about 6.5 months before onset.

Those patients with uncontrolled infection, other autoimmune disease, pregnancy or lactation were excluded. Orbital computed tomography, thyroid ultrasound, serum thyroxine and TRAb, and clinical symptoms together informed the diagnoses. The chain has TRBV11-2 and TRBJ1-6; D call uncertain. This TCR was sampled from an adult woman with Graves' disease, either hyperthyroidism or ophthalmopathy (not recorded which). The specimen sequenced was peripheral blood or thyroid tissue (not recorded which). CDR3 region: CASSPRALSERGSPLHF. The CDR3 bases are TGTGCCAGCAGCCCTAGGGCTCTTTCGGAACGGGGTTCACCCCTCCACTTT.